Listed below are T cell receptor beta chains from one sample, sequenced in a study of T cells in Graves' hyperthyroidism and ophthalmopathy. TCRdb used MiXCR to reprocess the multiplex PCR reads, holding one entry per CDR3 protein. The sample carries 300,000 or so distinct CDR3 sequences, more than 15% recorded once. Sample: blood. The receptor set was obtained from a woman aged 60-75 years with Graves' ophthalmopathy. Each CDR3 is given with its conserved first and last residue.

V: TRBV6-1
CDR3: CASSESRVYGYTF

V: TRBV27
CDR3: CASSLSGSPSYEQYF

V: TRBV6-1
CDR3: CASSPAGEGIEQFF

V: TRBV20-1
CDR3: CSADPPGTGDGYTF

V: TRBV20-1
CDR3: CSANIMGPHHSFNEQFF

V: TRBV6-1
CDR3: CASRPPPSYEQYF

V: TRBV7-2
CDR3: CASSLQKLAKNIQYF

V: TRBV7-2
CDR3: CASSSTGGEIGGYGYTF

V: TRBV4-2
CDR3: CASSHPTSGRGVDTQYF

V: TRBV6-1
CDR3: CASRGTDRGFEAFF

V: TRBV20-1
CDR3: CSVSTGQGFQQPQRF

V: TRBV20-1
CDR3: CSARSGGAPQETQYF

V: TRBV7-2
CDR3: CASSPRTGPQETQYF

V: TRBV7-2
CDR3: CASRGTGQINQPQHF

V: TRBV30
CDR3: CAWGHWGGPGGATNEKLFF

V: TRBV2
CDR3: CASSERAETQPQHF

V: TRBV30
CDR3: CAWSRGRTYGYTF

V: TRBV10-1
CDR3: CAIMYGRDANEQFF

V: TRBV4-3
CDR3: CASSQDGGAPGANVLTF

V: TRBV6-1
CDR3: CASRGLAAPYEQYF

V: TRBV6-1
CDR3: CASSLSGAYTDTQYF

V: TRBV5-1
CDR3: CASRPIAGGSHEQYF

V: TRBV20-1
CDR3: CSATQDRGLNTGELFF

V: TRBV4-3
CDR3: CASSQEAESRTALSWTQYF

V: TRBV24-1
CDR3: CATSDIFSNQPQHF

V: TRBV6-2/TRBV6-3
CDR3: CASSYPGSVISYEQYF

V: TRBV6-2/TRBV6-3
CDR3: CASRPSNQPQHF

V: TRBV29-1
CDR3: CSVERRSGAEQYF

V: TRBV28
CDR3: CASSLRPSSYEQYF

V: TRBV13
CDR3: CASSLSGEQFF

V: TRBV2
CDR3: CASGGTPGGTQYF

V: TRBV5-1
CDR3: CASSLMGETTGELFF